The 22 T cell receptor beta chains below were found in one sample sequenced in a study of beta chain features in type 1 diabetes. The investigators reverse transcribed all of the isolated RNA, so they sequenced expressed TCRB transcripts. The protocol was immunoSEQ multiplex PCR, while the TCRdb copy is restricted to in-frame clones and leaves out a portion. The sample includes 900,000 or so clones, about 17% of them seen just once. The sample comprised naive CD4+ T cells from blood. The receptors stem from a woman between 18 and 30 years old in good health.

The rearrangement links TRBV25-1 to TRBJ2-2, with a weak D call TRBD1 (6 bases). Germline V CDR1 and CDR2: MGHDK, SYGVNS. With 2 bases removed from V and 5 bases from J, the gap between germline ends came to 12 bases. The CDR3 has 15 amino acids. This CDR3 is CASSEGQPVTGELFF. The CDR3 DNA is TGTGCCAGCAGTGAAGGACAGCCCGTAACCGGGGAGCTGTTTTTT.

The chain has TRBV7-9 and TRBJ2-5; D may correspond to TRBD1 or TRBD2 (5 bases each). The V end lost 6 bases, the J end lost 5 bases, and 10 bases lay between the germline ends. Germline V gene data show CDR1 as SEHNR and CDR2 as FQNEAQ (reference sequence). The CDR3 runs to 12 residues. The CDR3 region is CASSEGRETQYF. In DNA, the CDR3 is TGTGCCAGCAGTGAGGGACGGGAGACCCAGTACTTC.

This clone was picked up a small number of times. The chain joins TRBV5-1 to TRBJ2-2; 7 bases map to TRBD1. Germline lookup yields CDR1 SGHRS and CDR2 YFSETQ. CDR3 length: 14 amino acids. J gave up 5 bases and V 5 bases, and 6 bases lay outside the gene matches. CDR3 DNA sequence: TGCGCCAGCAGTTACGGACAGGATACCGGGGAGCTGTTTTTT. It specifies CASSYGQDTGELFF.

This clone was seen a few times. The chain has TRBV11-1 and TRBJ2-7; possible D gene TRBD1, 5 bases. Trimming removed 1 base at V and 2 bases at J, with 9 bases between. The length of the CDR3 is 14 residues. Germline CDR1 SGHAT, CDR2 FQDESV (reference sequence). The CDR3: CASSLEKGPYEQYF. The CDR3 bases are TGTGCCAGCAGCTTAGAAAAGGGGCCCTACGAGCAGTACTTC. Full variable domain (outside the CDR3, taken from reference TRBV11-1 and TRBJ2-7): EAEVAQSPRYKITEKSQAVAFWCDPISGHATLYWYRQILGQGPELLVQFQDESVVDDSQLPKDRFSAERLKGVDSTLKIQPAELGDSAMYLCASSLEKGPYEQYFGPGTRLTVT.

The V call is TRBV11-3, the J call TRBJ2-1, with 10 bases matching TRBD1. Germline assignment: CDR1 SGHNT and CDR2 YENEEA. The CDR3 is 18 amino acids. The V and J ends lost 1 base and 6 bases, in that order; junction bases with no gene match: 12. The CDR3 nucleotides read TGTGCCAGCAGCTTAGCGCTATGGGGACAGGGGTCATCCAATGAGCAGTTCTTC. This codes for CASSLALWGQGSSNEQFF.

The CDR3 DNA reads as TGTGCCAGCAGTCGCGGCGTCACAACTAATGAAAAACTGTTTTTT. Translating it yields CASSRGVTTNEKLFF. This chain joins TRBV6-5 and TRBJ1-4; D remains unclear. V lost 5 bases and J 0 bases, leaving 10 bases between the germline ends. The CDR3 has 15 amino acids. Germline CDR1 MNHEY, CDR2 SVGAGI.

This clone was counted only a few times. The genes are TRBV27 and TRBJ2-7; 7 bases are a match to TRBD2. The CDR3 loop spans 14 amino acids. Germline assignment: CDR1 MNHEY and CDR2 SMNVEV (reference sequence). V shed 1 base, J shed 2 bases, and the junction held 2 bases outside the gene matches. DNA for the CDR3: TGTGCCAGCAGTTTATATGGGGGGGCCTACGAGCAGTACTTC. This gives the protein CASSLYGGAYEQYF.

This chain joins TRBV5-4 and TRBJ2-5, with TRBD2 matching over 11 bases. The CDR3 has 17 residues. The V gene's germline CDR1 is SGHNT and CDR2 YYREEE (reference sequence). Unmatched junction bases numbered 5, after V lost 0 bases and J lost 1 base. Here the CDR3 DNA reads TGTGCCAGCAGCTTGGCCTTGGGACTAGCGGTCCAAGAGACCCAGTACTTC. Residues: CASSLALGLAVQETQYF.

The chain couples TRBV19 to TRBJ2-5, with D perhaps TRBD2 (6 bases). The ends were cut back, 6 bases at V and 5 bases at J, with 19 bases in the middle. Germline V gives CDR1 LNHDA, CDR2 SQIVND (reference sequence). The CDR3 spans 15 residues. This CDR3 reads CASSITSTLRETQYF. CDR3 DNA sequence: TGTGCCAGTAGCATAACTAGCACCCTACGGGAGACCCAGTACTTC.

The rearrangement joins TRBV5-4 to TRBJ2-1; 12 nucleotides agree with TRBD2. The CDR3 has 15 residues. V dropped 1 base and J dropped 10; count of bases not matched to a gene: 6. In germline, CDR1 is SGHNT, CDR2 YYREEE (reference sequence). As DNA, the CDR3 is TGTGCCAGCAGCTTGTTTCTAGCGGGAGGGGGGGAGCAGTTCTTC. Its protein is CASSLFLAGGGEQFF.

This clone turned up a few times. The rearrangement links TRBV10-3 to TRBJ2-7; 11 positions match TRBD2. This CDR3 spans 14 amino acids. Germline V gene data show CDR1 as ENHRY and CDR2 as SYGVKD. The V and J ends lost 6 bases and 6 bases, in that order; junction bases with no gene match: 7. The CDR3 DNA reads as TGTGCCATCAGCCTGACTAGCGGGATTGGCGAGCAGTACTTC. It codes for CAISLTSGIGEQYF.

This clone was seen a handful of times. This chain uses TRBV2 with TRBJ2-3; no reliable D call. V was cut by 4 bases and J by 4 bases, with 6 bases left in between. The CDR3 is 12 amino acids. Germline CDR1 reads SNHLY; CDR2 reads FYNNEI. CDR3 sequence reads: CASSAFADTQYF. The DNA of the CDR3 is TGTGCCAGCAGTGCCTTTGCAGATACGCAGTATTTT. Full variable domain (outside the CDR3, taken from reference TRBV2 and TRBJ2-3): EPEVTQTPSHQVTQMGQEVILRCVPISNHLYFYWYRQILGQKVEFLVSFYNNEISEKSEIFDDQFSVERPDGSNFTLKIRSTKLEDSAMYFCASSAFADTQYFGPGTRLTVL.

This clone was seen a handful of times. The V call is TRBV14, the J call TRBJ2-5; D gene uncertain. Germline CDR1 SGHDN, CDR2 FVKESK. CDR3 length: 13 amino acids. V lost 0 bases and J lost 9, with 11 bases in between. The CDR3 sequence: CASSQDPTSPQYF. CDR3 DNA sequence: TGTGCCAGCAGCCAAGATCCCACCAGCCCCCAGTACTTC.

The CDR3: CASSQDVHGTYEQYF. The CDR3 DNA is TGCGCCAGCAGCCAAGATGTTCACGGTACCTACGAGCAGTACTTC. V and J are TRBV4-3 and TRBJ2-7; no clear D. V gave up 0 bases and J gave up 2 bases, with 11 bases separating them. The CDR3 totals 15 residues. Germline-derived CDR1 and CDR2 are LGHNA and YSLEER.

The J gene is TRBJ2-5, the V gene TRBV5-1, with D perhaps given as TRBD1 or TRBD2 (6 bases each). Trimming stripped 1 base from V and 7 bases from J, with 17 bases between. Germline V gives CDR1 SGHRS, CDR2 YFSETQ. This CDR3 comprises 15 residues. CDR3 region: CASSLSGGSLRTQYF. The CDR3 coding sequence is TGCGCCAGCAGCTTGTCCGGGGGCAGCCTTAGGACCCAGTACTTC.

The chain couples TRBV19 to TRBJ1-1; D gene uncertain. V was clipped by 6 bases and J by 1 base, with 6 bases between them. The germline V gene encodes CDR1 LNHDA and CDR2 SQIVND (reference sequence). This CDR3 contains 12 residues. The DNA for the CDR3 is TGTGCCAGTAGGACACAGAACACTGAAGCTTTCTTT. It is translated as CASRTQNTEAFF.

On this clone itself: Other DNA sequences in the sample encode the same CDR3. The rearrangement uses TRBV6-6 and TRBJ2-7; 9 bases align to TRBD2. The CDR3 is made up of 15 amino acids. Germline V gene data show CDR1 as MNHNY and CDR2 as SVGAGI (reference sequence). Trimming took 0 bases from V and 0 from J; bases not matched to a gene: 0. The CDR3 region is CASSYSSGSSYEQYF. CDR3 bases: TGTGCCAGCAGTTACTCTAGCGGGAGCTCCTACGAGCAGTACTTC.

Here the CDR3 reads CASSLGMRLAGGSKAPNEQFF. Written as DNA, the CDR3 is TGCGCCAGCAGCTTGGGCATGAGACTAGCGGGAGGGAGTAAGGCCCCGAATGAGCAGTTCTTC. This chain uses TRBV5-1 with TRBJ2-1; 14 bases line up with TRBD2. The CDR3 extends over 21 amino acids. J gave up 7 bases and V 0 bases, and 18 bases lay outside the gene matches. Germline V CDR1 and CDR2: SGHRS, YFSETQ.

Only a few counts were recorded for this clone. The J gene is TRBJ1-4, the V gene TRBV21-1. TRBV21-1 is listed as a pseudogene. The CDR3 spans 18 residues. CDR3 residues: CASSKDRLGGPTNEKLFF. The DNA for the CDR3 is TGTGCCAGCAGCAAAGATAGGCTCGGCGGTCCAACTAATGAAAAACTGTTTTTT.

A few counts support this clone. The J gene is TRBJ1-1, the V gene TRBV4-2, with D possibly matching TRBD1 (5 bases). The CDR3 spans 15 residues. V dropped 0 bases and J dropped 3 bases, with 11 bases sitting between them. Per germline, CDR1 LGHNA and CDR2 YNFKEQ. The CDR3: CASSQDAGFDTEAFF. CDR3 DNA: TGTGCCAGCAGCCAAGATGCAGGGTTCGACACTGAAGCTTTCTTT.

This clone showed up just a few times. The chain employs TRBV7-2 and TRBJ2-5, with TRBD1 matching 8 bases. CDR1 and CDR2 from the germline V gene are SGHTA and FQGNSA. Trimming at V came to 8 bases and at J to 3 bases, leaving 11 bases not matched to a gene. The CDR3 totals 15 residues. The CDR3, as DNA: TGTGCCAGCTCGTGGACAGGGATTCATGAAGAGACCCAGTACTTC. This codes for CASSWTGIHEETQYF.

The sample holds a few counts of this clone. This chain links TRBV5-1 with TRBJ2-1; the match to TRBD1 covers 7 bases. This CDR3 contains 16 residues. Looked up from germline, CDR1 is SGHRS and CDR2 is YFSETQ. J gave up 4 bases and V 4 bases, and 11 bases lay outside the gene matches. As DNA, the CDR3 is TGCGCCAGCAGCAGACGGGACAGCCTTTATTACAATGAGCAGTTCTTC. It specifies CASSRRDSLYYNEQFF.